A single sample is the source of the 17 T cell receptor beta chains below, sequenced in a study of T cell repertoires in cytomegalovirus infection (dated by TCRdb to between 2018 and 2021). The treatment or condition label corresponds to: in vitro stimulation with specific CMV peptide epitopes to enrich CMV-specific T cells. These TCRs' antigens remain unknown. TCRdb names Illumina HiSeq 1500 as the instrument used. TCRdb's own reprocessing of the public reads used fastp at Q25 and MiXCR and kept productive beta chains. One record per CDR3 amino acid sequence lists the most common genes and DNA. A total of 360,000 or so distinct CDR3 sequences appear in this sample, nearly 35% of them only once. Of the sample, approximately 12% falls within the top ten clones. Here the sequenced sample was cultured PBMCs, taken from culture after CMV antigen stimulation. Receptor source: a human donor in good health (CMV status not recorded). Some clones in this sample may be carry-over from other donors' samples.

The V gene is TRBV7-8, the J gene TRBJ2-7; a possible D gene is TRBD1 (6 bases). V was shortened by 3 bases and J by 3 bases, with 18 bases between the two germline ends. The germline gives CDR1 SGHVS, CDR2 FQNEAQ. This CDR3 is 16 amino acids long. The CDR3 coding sequence is TGTGCCAGCAGCTTTCTCCACGGACAGCCTAGCTACGAGCAGTACGTC. Translation gives CASSFLHGQPSYEQYV.

This clonotype was observed a few times. The CDR3 sequence: CASSSEGDEQYV. The DNA for the CDR3 is TGTGCCAGCAGCTCTGAAGGTGACGAGCAGTACGTC. The chain employs TRBV7-9 and TRBJ2-7; D ambiguous. The V gene lost 4 bases and the J gene lost 5 bases, with 9 bases spanning the gap. The CDR3 is 12 amino acids. CDR1 is SEHNR, CDR2 FQNEAQ, per germline (reference sequence).

This clonotype has ten or more counts. The gene calls are TRBV7-6 and TRBJ2-1; 10 bases align to TRBD2. Germline values: CDR1 SGHVS, CDR2 FNYEAQ. Trimming at V came to 4 bases and at J to 5 bases, leaving 5 bases not matched to a gene. The CDR3 contains 15 residues. CDR3 sequence: CASSSRTSGNNEQFF. CDR3 DNA: TGTGCCAGCAGCTCAAGAACTAGCGGGAACAATGAGCAGTTCTTC.

The chain uses TRBV6-6 and TRBJ2-1; 8 bases match TRBD2. Germline V gene sequence: CDR1 MNHNY, CDR2 SVGAGI (reference sequence). V was clipped by 2 bases and J by 7 bases; unmatched bases: 7. The CDR3 is 15 residues long. The CDR3 DNA is TGTGCCAGCAGTTACAGTGGCGGGAGGTATAATGAGCAGTTCTTC. It translates to CASSYSGGRYNEQFF.

This clonotype turned up a few times. This sequence joins TRBV14 and TRBJ2-7; no clear D gene. V was pared by 2 bases and J by 0 bases, with 14 bases between. The CDR3 totals 16 residues. Per germline, CDR1 SGHDN and CDR2 FVKESK. Here the CDR3 reads CASSQIIPHSSYEQYV. The CDR3 DNA reads TGTGCCAGCAGCCAAATAATACCACACAGCTCCTACGAGCAGTACGTC.

The rearrangement links TRBV28 to TRBJ2-1; D is unresolved. Deletions cut 6 bases from V and 9 bases from J, with 12 bases between. Germline V gene sequence: CDR1 MDHEN, CDR2 SYDVKM. This CDR3 is built from 12 residues. CDR3 nucleotide sequence: TGTGCCAGCAGACAAATCCCGGGTGAGCAGTTCTTC. Protein sequence: CASRQIPGEQFF.

CDR3 sequence reads: CASSRTGTGVETQYF. The CDR3 DNA follows: TGTGCCAGTAGTAGGACCGGGACAGGGGTGGAGACCCAGTACTTC. The chain has TRBV19 and TRBJ2-5; 10 bases fit TRBD1. The germline gives CDR1 LNHDA, CDR2 SQIVND (reference sequence). This CDR3 region has 15 residues. V shed 4 bases and J 5 bases; nucleotides not matched to a gene: 7.

This clonotype was seen a few times. The chain links TRBV6-1 to TRBJ1-4; 9 positions match TRBD1. Unmatched junction bases numbered 14, after V lost 11 bases and J lost 7 bases. Germline loops: CDR1 MNHNS, CDR2 SASEGT. The CDR3 covers 15 residues. Here the CDR3 DNA reads TGTGCCCTAAGGGAAGGGGGACAGGGCTTTGAAAAACTGTTTTTT. Amino acid sequence: CALREGGQGFEKLFF.

The V gene is TRBV19, the J gene TRBJ2-5; TRBD1 matches 7 bases. V was clipped by 10 bases and J by 2 bases; unmatched bases: 4. The CDR3 runs to 12 residues. Germline assignment: CDR1 LNHDA and CDR2 SQIVND (reference sequence). CDR3 sequence reads: CATGQAQETQYF. As DNA, the CDR3 is TGTGCCACCGGACAGGCTCAAGAGACCCAGTACTTC.

The chain couples TRBV7-6 to TRBJ1-2; D gene unclear. The germline gives CDR1 SGHVS, CDR2 FNYEAQ. The ends were cut back, 3 bases at V and 7 bases at J, with 9 bases in the middle. The CDR3 consists of 12 residues. For the CDR3, the DNA is TGTGCCAGCAGCTTTGGCTCTAGTGGCTACACCTTC. Encoded protein: CASSFGSSGYTF.

The chain has TRBV25-1 and TRBJ2-1, with 9 bases lining up with TRBD1. This CDR3 spans 15 amino acids. Germline V gene sequence: CDR1 MGHDK, CDR2 SYGVNS. The V and J ends lost 5 bases and 7 bases, in that order; junction bases with no gene match: 9. The chain's CDR3 is CASSIQGALRNEQFF. CDR3 DNA: TGTGCCAGCAGTATACAGGGGGCGCTAAGGAATGAGCAGTTCTTC.

This clonotype appeared a few times. J is TRBJ2-5 and V is TRBV28; TRBD1 agrees at 8 bases. The ends lost 8 bases at V and 1 base at J; junction bases unmatched: 9. This CDR3 has 15 amino acids. The germline CDR1 and CDR2 sequences are MDHEN and SYDVKM. CDR3 in amino acids: CASGRDRRLQETQYF. CDR3 in DNA: TGTGCCAGCGGCCGGGACAGGAGACTCCAAGAGACCCAGTACTTC.

About this clonotype itself: Germline is not matched at one junction end, which may reflect a read error. The V and J genes are TRBV11-2 and TRBJ1-5, with 8 bases matching TRBD1. Germline values: CDR1 SGHAT, CDR2 FQNNGV. The CDR3 is 15 amino acids. The CDR3 protein is CASSTHRGSNQPQQF. CDR3 bases: TGTGCCAGCAGCACACACAGGGGGAGCAATCAGCCCCAGCAGTTT.

This clonotype was seen more than once but under ten times. The chain links TRBV7-2 to TRBJ2-5, with D possibly matching TRBD1 (6 bases). Deletions cut 5 bases from V and 5 bases from J, with 15 bases between. Looked up from germline, CDR1 is SGHTA and CDR2 is FQGNSA. The CDR3 covers 14 residues. As DNA, the CDR3 is TGTGCCAGCAGCGGCAACAGGGCTATGGAGACCCAGTACTTC. Its translation: CASSGNRAMETQYF.

This clonotype showed up just a few times. The rearrangement uses TRBV6-6 and TRBJ1-1; D is possibly TRBD1 (6 bases). The CDR3 has 17 amino acids. Trimming shortened V by 2 bases and J by 6 bases, and 22 bases separated the two germline ends. Germline values: CDR1 MNHNY, CDR2 SVGAGI (reference sequence). For the CDR3, the DNA is TGTGCCAGCAGTTACCCCAAAACAGGGAGGGAAACTTCTGAAGCTTTCTTT. Translation gives CASSYPKTGRETSEAFF.

This clonotype occurred a few times. In DNA, the CDR3 is TGTGCCAGCAGGCCGTTGGACAGTGCCTACGAGCAGTACTTC. This gives the protein CASRPLDSAYEQYF. The rearrangement links TRBV28 to TRBJ2-7; TRBD1 is a possible D gene (6 bases). The V gene lost 6 bases and the J gene lost 2 bases, with 14 bases spanning the gap. The CDR3 has 14 amino acids. Germline V gene lookup returns CDR1 MDHEN and CDR2 SYDVKM.

This clonotype came up a few times. CDR3 nucleotide sequence: TGTGCCACCAATCTACGCGGACGGCTGAACACTGAAGCTTTCTTT. Residues: CATNLRGRLNTEAFF. This chain joins TRBV7-2 and TRBJ1-1, with no clear D. The CDR3 extends over 15 amino acids. V lost 10 bases to trimming and J lost 0 bases, with 18 bases between them. Germline V gene data show CDR1 as SGHTA and CDR2 as FQGNSA.